The next 20 T cell receptor beta chains were all read from a single sample in a study of blood T cell repertoires in COVID-19. Assay used: immunoSEQ multiplex PCR; TCRdb lists only in-frame clones, some missing. This sample has 150,000 or so clones, with 81% found just once. The sequenced material came from PBMCs or T cells enriched from blood (not recorded which). The receptor set was obtained from a woman in her thirties or forties with acute COVID-19.

The chain uses TRBV7-8 and TRBJ2-3; no clear D. The CDR3 consists of 13 residues. The V gene lost 1 base and the J gene lost 6 bases, with 8 bases spanning the gap. Per the germline V gene, CDR1 is SGHVS and CDR2 is FQNEAQ. For the CDR3, the DNA is TGTGCCAGCAGCTTAGGCAACTGGGATACGCAGTATTTT. This translates into CASSLGNWDTQYF.

This clone was observed a handful of times. V and J are TRBV5-4 and TRBJ2-2; D is perhaps TRBD1 (5 bases). The CDR3 has 14 residues. Germline V gives CDR1 SGHNT, CDR2 YYREEE (reference sequence). V was clipped by 0 bases and J by 5 bases, with 8 bases between them. CDR3 in DNA: TGTGCCAGCAGCTTGGCCCCAGGGACCGGGGAGCTGTTTTTT. Encoded protein: CASSLAPGTGELFF.

V is TRBV9 and J is TRBJ2-7; weak D call: TRBD2 (5 bases). This CDR3 contains 13 residues. Germline CDR1 is SGDLS and CDR2 is YYNGEE. Trimming shortened V by 2 bases and J by 6 bases, and 12 bases separated the two germline ends. This CDR3 is CASSVRVTSEQYF. CDR3 in DNA: TGTGCCAGCAGCGTGCGGGTTACGTCCGAGCAGTACTTC.

The genes are TRBV9 and TRBJ2-5; 8 bases align to TRBD2. This CDR3 contains 17 residues. Germline values: CDR1 SGDLS, CDR2 YYNGEE. Germline trimming cut 0 bases from V and 4 bases from J; bases unmatched to any gene: 11. CDR3 region: CASSVGKVAGYVETQYF. Written as DNA, the CDR3 is TGTGCCAGCAGCGTAGGGAAGGTAGCGGGATATGTAGAGACCCAGTACTTC.

DNA of the CDR3: TGTGCCAGCAGCTTGGGGTCAGCGGGGGACGAGCAGTACTTC. Its translation is CASSLGSAGDEQYF. This sequence joins TRBV5-6 and TRBJ2-7; 8 nucleotides match TRBD2. This CDR3 is 14 amino acids long. CDR1 is SGHDT and CDR2 is YYEEEE in the germline V gene. The J segment lost 5 bases and the V segment lost 0 bases, leaving 4 bases of the junction unmatched.

This clone appeared once. The V and J genes are TRBV9 and TRBJ2-1; D ambiguous. CDR1 SGDLS and CDR2 YYNGEE come from the germline V gene. The CDR3 loop spans 15 amino acids. The ends were cut back, 0 bases at V and 0 bases at J, with 7 bases in the middle. CDR3 region: CASSVDLYSYNEQFF. CDR3 DNA: TGTGCCAGCAGCGTAGACTTGTACTCCTACAATGAGCAGTTCTTC.

The chain has TRBV7-9 and TRBJ1-1; the match to TRBD1 covers 8 bases. Germline CDR1 reads SEHNR; CDR2 reads FQNEAQ (reference sequence). The V gene end was trimmed by 5 bases and the J gene end by 4 bases; junction bases not matched to a gene: 9. This CDR3 has 15 amino acids. Written as DNA, the CDR3 is TGTGCCAGCAGCCCAGGACAGGGAGGGTTCACTGAAGCTTTCTTT. It codes for CASSPGQGGFTEAFF. Variable domain in full (rest from reference TRBV7-9 and TRBJ1-1): DTGVSQNPRHKITKRGQNVTFRCDPISEHNRLYWYRQTLGQGPEFLTYFQNEAQLEKSRLLSDRFSAERPKGSFSTLEIQRTEQGDSAMYLCASSPGQGGFTEAFFGQGTRLTVV.

This clone came up a few times. The chain couples TRBV29-1 to TRBJ1-1; 9 bases are shared with TRBD1. The CDR3 loop spans 12 amino acids. The V segment lost 5 bases and the J segment 4 bases; nucleotides outside the gene matches: 2. Germline V lookup: CDR1 SQVTM, CDR2 ANQGSEA. The CDR3 reads CSVSGQGTEAFF. The CDR3 DNA sequence: TGCAGCGTTTCGGGACAGGGCACTGAAGCTTTCTTT.

The chain carries TRBV9 and TRBJ2-5, with D possibly being TRBD2 (6 bases). The CDR3 covers 16 residues. V was trimmed by 2 bases and J by 5 bases, leaving 19 bases between them. Germline V gene sequence: CDR1 SGDLS, CDR2 YYNGEE. The CDR3 sequence is CASSVGGIGRGETQYF. The CDR3 DNA reads as TGTGCCAGCAGCGTGGGGGGAATAGGGAGAGGGGAGACCCAGTACTTC.

The chain uses TRBV25-1 and TRBJ1-1, with D possibly TRBD1 on 6 matching bases. The CDR3 covers 14 residues. The germline gives CDR1 MGHDK, CDR2 SYGVNS. V was pared by 1 base and J by 6 bases, with 12 bases between. DNA of the CDR3: TGTGCCAGCAGTGAATCCGTTTGGACAGCTGAAGCTTTCTTT. This encodes CASSESVWTAEAFF.

The chain combines TRBV5-4 with TRBJ2-5, with 13 bases lining up with TRBD2. The CDR3 is 17 amino acids. Germline V gene sequence: CDR1 SGHNT, CDR2 YYREEE (reference sequence). V shed 4 bases and J 2 bases; nucleotides not matched to a gene: 8. The CDR3 region is CASSDEGLAGTQETQYF. The CDR3 nucleotides are TGTGCCAGCAGCGATGAGGGACTAGCGGGGACACAAGAGACCCAGTACTTC.

The chain joins TRBV3-1 (or the pseudogene TRBV3-2) to TRBJ2-1, with D maybe TRBD1 (5 bases). Germline CDR1 reads LGHDT; CDR2 reads YNNKEL (reference sequence). The CDR3 consists of 11 residues. Trimming cost V 4 bases and J 15 bases, with 13 bases left between them. The CDR3: CASSRGLGWFF. CDR3 sequence (DNA): TGTGCCAGCAGCCGGGGCCTCGGATGGTTCTTC.

The chain uses TRBV6-5 and TRBJ2-3, with D perhaps TRBD2 (6 bases). Germline V lookup: CDR1 MNHEY, CDR2 SVGAGI. This CDR3 is 15 amino acids long. V dropped 6 bases and J dropped 4 bases, with 17 bases sitting between them. In nucleotides, the CDR3 is TGTGCCAGCAGGCGGGGACCGGAGAGGGCAGATACGCAGTATTTT. Protein product: CASRRGPERADTQYF.

The V call is TRBV27, the J call TRBJ1-1; TRBD1 agrees at 9 bases. V shed 5 bases, J shed 5 bases, and the junction held 9 bases outside the gene matches. The CDR3 runs 15 residues. Germline V gene data show CDR1 as MNHEY and CDR2 as SMNVEV (reference sequence). The DNA for the CDR3 is TGTGCCAGCAGTACCCCCGGGACAGGGTCGACTGAAGCTTTCTTT. Translating it yields CASSTPGTGSTEAFF.

The chain recombines TRBV7-8 with TRBJ1-1; the D is unclear. The V gene's germline CDR1 is SGHVS and CDR2 FQNEAQ. The ends were cut back, 3 bases at V and 0 bases at J, with 8 bases in the middle. CDR3 size: 14 residues. This chain's CDR3 is CASSFLRVNTEAFF. CDR3 sequence (DNA): TGTGCCAGCAGCTTTCTGCGGGTGAACACTGAAGCTTTCTTT. The variable domain in full, completed from reference TRBV7-8 and TRBJ1-1, reads GAGVSQSPRYKVAKRGQDVALRCDPISGHVSLFWYQQALGQGPEFLTYFQNEAQLDKSGLPSDRFFAERPEGSVSTLKIQRTQQEDSAVYLCASSFLRVNTEAFFGQGTRLTVV.

This rearrangement joins TRBV7-3 to TRBJ1-3, with a weak D call TRBD1 (6 bases). V shed 9 bases and J shed 4 bases, with 10 bases lying between them. The CDR3 is 12 amino acids. Germline CDR1 SGHTA, CDR2 FQGTGA. The CDR3 is CASQGTGNTIYF. The CDR3 DNA reads TGTGCCAGTCAGGGGACAGGAAACACCATATATTTT.

The chain joins TRBV5-1 to TRBJ2-2, with 7 bases identical to TRBD2. Per germline, CDR1 SGHRS and CDR2 YFSETQ. Unmatched junction bases numbered 7, after V lost 4 bases and J lost 1 base. The CDR3 contains 16 residues. CDR3 coding DNA: TGCGCCAGCAGCCCCTCACCTAGCGGGAACACCGGGGAGCTGTTTTTT. Translation: CASSPSPSGNTGELFF.

The chain carries TRBV2 and TRBJ1-5, with D possibly being TRBD1 (5 bases). The germline gives CDR1 SNHLY, CDR2 FYNNEI. The CDR3 contains 14 residues. The germline V and J ends were trimmed by 6 bases and 4 bases, with 13 bases remaining between them. The CDR3 DNA follows: TGTGCCAGCAGGGCGGGGCCTATGAATCAGCCCCAGCATTTT. As protein: CASRAGPMNQPQHF.

V and J are TRBV29-1 and TRBJ2-7, with TRBD1 identical over 7 bases. The CDR3 spans 16 residues. J gave up 2 bases and V 4 bases, and 14 bases lay outside the gene matches. Germline loops: CDR1 SQVTM, CDR2 ANQGSEA. CDR3 sequence reads: CSVARGQAKTPYEQYF. The CDR3 DNA reads TGCAGCGTTGCGCGAGGACAGGCGAAAACCCCCTACGAGCAGTACTTC.

The CDR3 sequence: CASSQDRGDTRWGSYNEQFF. DNA for the CDR3: TGTGCCAGCAGCCAAGATCGCGGGGATACTAGGTGGGGCTCCTACAATGAGCAGTTCTTC. V and J are TRBV3-1 (or the pseudogene TRBV3-2) and TRBJ2-1, with a tentative D call TRBD2 (6 bases). Germline V gene sequence: CDR1 LGHDT, CDR2 YNNKEL (reference sequence). Between the trimmed V and J ends, which lost 0 bases and 0 bases, there was a span of 21 bases. This CDR3 region has 20 residues.